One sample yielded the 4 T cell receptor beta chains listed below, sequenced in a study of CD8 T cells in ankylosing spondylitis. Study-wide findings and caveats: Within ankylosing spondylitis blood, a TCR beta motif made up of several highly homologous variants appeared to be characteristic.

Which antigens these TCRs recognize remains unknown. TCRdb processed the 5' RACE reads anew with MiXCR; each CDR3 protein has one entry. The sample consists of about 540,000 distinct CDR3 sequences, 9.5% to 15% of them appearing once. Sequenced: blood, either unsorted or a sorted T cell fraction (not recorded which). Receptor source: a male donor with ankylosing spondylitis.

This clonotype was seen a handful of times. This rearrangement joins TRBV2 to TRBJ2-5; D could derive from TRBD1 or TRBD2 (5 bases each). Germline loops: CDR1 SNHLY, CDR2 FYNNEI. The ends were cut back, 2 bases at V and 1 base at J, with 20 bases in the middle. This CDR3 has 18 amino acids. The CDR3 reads CASSESRDGIYIQETQYF. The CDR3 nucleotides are TGTGCCAGCAGTGAATCCCGGGACGGAATATACATCCAAGAGACCCAGTACTTC.

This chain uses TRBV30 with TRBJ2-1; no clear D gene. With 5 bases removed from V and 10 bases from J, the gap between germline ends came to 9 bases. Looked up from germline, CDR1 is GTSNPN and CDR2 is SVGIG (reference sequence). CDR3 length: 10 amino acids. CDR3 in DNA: TGTGCCTGGCGAAGGAAGGAGCAGTTCTTC. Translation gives CAWRRKEQFF.

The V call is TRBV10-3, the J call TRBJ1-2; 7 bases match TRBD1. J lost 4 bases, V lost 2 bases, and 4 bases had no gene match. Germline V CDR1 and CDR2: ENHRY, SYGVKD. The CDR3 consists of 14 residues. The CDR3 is CAISEDRVGYGYTF. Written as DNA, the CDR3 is TGTGCCATCAGTGAGGACAGGGTTGGCTATGGCTACACCTTC.

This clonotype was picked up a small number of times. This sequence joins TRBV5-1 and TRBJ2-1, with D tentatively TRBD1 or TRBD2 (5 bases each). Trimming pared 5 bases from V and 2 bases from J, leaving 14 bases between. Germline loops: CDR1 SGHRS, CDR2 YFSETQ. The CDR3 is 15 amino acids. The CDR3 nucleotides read TGCGCCAGCAGATCGGGGACGGTGACCTACAATGAGCAGTTCTTC. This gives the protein CASRSGTVTYNEQFF.